The 8 T cell receptor beta chains below were found in one sample sequenced in a study of graft-versus-host responses after intestinal transplantation. Sequencing used immunoSEQ multiplex PCR; TCRdb keeps in-frame clones, though not all of them. The sample contains fewer than 150,000 clones, just over 90% of which appear only once. No antigen is known for these receptors. Sequenced here: unstimulated CD4+ T cells sorted from spleen or lymph node cells, sampled before intestinal transplant. Source of these receptors: a human donor who received an intestinal transplant.

The chain links TRBV11-2 to TRBJ2-2; D is undetermined. V lost 2 bases, J lost 6 bases, and 16 bases lay in between. Germline loops: CDR1 SGHAT, CDR2 FQNNGV. CDR3 length equals 16 residues. In DNA form, the CDR3 reads TGTGCCAGCAGCTTATTCGTGTCGGTTGTGGCCGGGGAGCTGTTTTTT. Translated, it gives CASSLFVSVVAGELFF. The full variable domain, its missing parts supplied by reference TRBV11-2 and TRBJ2-2, is EAGVAQSPRYKIIEKRQSVAFWCNPISGHATLYWYQQILGQGPKLLIQFQNNGVVDDSQLPKDRFSAERLKGVDSTLKIQPAKLEDSAVYLCASSLFVSVVAGELFFGEGSRLTVL.

V usage is TRBV5-1 and J usage is TRBJ2-1; 9 nucleotides agree with TRBD1. With V trimmed by 0 bases and J by 4 bases, 5 bases remained unmatched. Germline assignment: CDR1 SGHRS and CDR2 YFSETQ. This CDR3 is 16 amino acids long. The CDR3 nucleotides read TGCGCCAGCAGCTTGGGGGACAGGGTTCTTTACAATGAGCAGTTCTTC. It is translated as CASSLGDRVLYNEQFF. Based on the CDR3 plus reference TRBV5-1 and TRBJ2-1, the full variable domain is KAGVTQTPRYLIKTRGQQVTLSCSPISGHRSVSWYQQTPGQGLQFLFEYFSETQRNKGNFPGRFSGRQFSNSRSEMNVSTLELGDSALYLCASSLGDRVLYNEQFFGPGTRLTVL.

The gene calls are TRBV30 and TRBJ2-1, with D uncertain. With 3 bases removed from V and 0 bases from J, the gap between germline ends came to 6 bases. The CDR3 length is 13 residues. From germline, CDR1 is GTSNPN and CDR2 SVGIG (reference sequence). CDR3 in amino acids: CAWRVDSYNEQFF. CDR3 nucleotide sequence: TGTGCCTGGAGGGTGGACTCCTACAATGAGCAGTTCTTC.

The chain joins TRBV10-3 to TRBJ1-1, with D perhaps matching TRBD1 (5 bases). This CDR3 contains 14 residues. Germline CDR1 and CDR2: ENHRY and SYGVKD. Trimming left V 4 bases short and J 7 bases short, with 16 bases between. The CDR3 nucleotides are TGTGCCATCAGTGGGATGCAGGGCCTAAATGAAGCTTTCTTT. It yields the protein CAISGMQGLNEAFF.

This chain links TRBV6-5 with TRBJ1-5, with D unclear. Germline V lookup: CDR1 MNHEY, CDR2 SVGAGI. This CDR3 has 16 amino acids. The ends were cut back, 4 bases at V and 0 bases at J, with 13 bases in the middle. The DNA of the CDR3 is TGTGCCAGCAGTTTAGACCAAATATATAGCAATCAGCCCCAGCATTTT. Encoded protein: CASSLDQIYSNQPQHF.

The chain uses TRBV5-6 and TRBJ2-7, with D possibly matching TRBD1 (6 bases). There are 17 residues in the CDR3. The germline V gene has CDR1 SGHDT and CDR2 YYEEEE. The V end lost 5 bases, the J end lost 1 base, and 22 bases lay between the germline ends. The CDR3 is CASRRYITGQTSYEQYF. In DNA, the CDR3 is TGTGCCAGCAGACGTTACATAACTGGACAGACATCCTACGAGCAGTACTTC.

The genes are TRBV5-1 and TRBJ2-1; 11 bases are a match to TRBD2. The germline gives CDR1 SGHRS, CDR2 YFSETQ. Unmatched junction bases numbered 8, after V lost 4 bases and J lost 5 bases. This CDR3 comprises 16 residues. This CDR3 is CASSGGVAGGNNEQFF. DNA of the CDR3: TGCGCCAGCAGCGGTGGGGTAGCGGGGGGGAACAATGAGCAGTTCTTC.

This clone was seen just once. The rearrangement uses TRBV7-9 and TRBJ1-2; 7 bases fit TRBD1. From germline, CDR1 is SEHNR and CDR2 FQNEAQ (reference sequence). J gave up 4 bases and V 4 bases, and 3 bases lay outside the gene matches. The CDR3 loop spans 13 amino acids. Here the CDR3 DNA reads TGTGCCAGCAGCTCAGGGGGTCCCTATGGCTACACCTTC. This codes for CASSSGGPYGYTF.